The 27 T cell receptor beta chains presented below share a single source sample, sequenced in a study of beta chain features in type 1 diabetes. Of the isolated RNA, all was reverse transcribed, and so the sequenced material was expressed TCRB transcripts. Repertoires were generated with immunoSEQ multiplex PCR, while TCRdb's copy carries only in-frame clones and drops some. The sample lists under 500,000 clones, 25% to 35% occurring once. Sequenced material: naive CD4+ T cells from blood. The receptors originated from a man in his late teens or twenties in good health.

The CDR3 loop is CASSWRNEQFF. As DNA, the CDR3 is TGTGCCAGTAGCTGGCGGAATGAGCAGTTCTTC. The chain recombines TRBV19 with TRBJ2-1, with D unresolved. V lost 6 bases to trimming and J lost 7 bases, with 7 bases between them. From germline, CDR1 is LNHDA and CDR2 SQIVND (reference sequence). The CDR3 has 11 amino acids.

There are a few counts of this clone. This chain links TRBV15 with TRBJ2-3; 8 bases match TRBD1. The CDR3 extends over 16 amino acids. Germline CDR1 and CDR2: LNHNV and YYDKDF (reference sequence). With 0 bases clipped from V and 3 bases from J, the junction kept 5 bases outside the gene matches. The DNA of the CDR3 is TGTGCCACCAGCAGAGATCGACAGGGGAGGACAGATACGCAGTATTTT. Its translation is CATSRDRQGRTDTQYF.

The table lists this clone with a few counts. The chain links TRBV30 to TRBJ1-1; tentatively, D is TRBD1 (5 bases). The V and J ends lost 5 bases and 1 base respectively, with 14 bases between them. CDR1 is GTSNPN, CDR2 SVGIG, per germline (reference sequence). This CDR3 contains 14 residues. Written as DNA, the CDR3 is TGTGCCTGGGCGACTGACAGAAAGAACACTGAAGCTTTCTTT. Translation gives CAWATDRKNTEAFF.

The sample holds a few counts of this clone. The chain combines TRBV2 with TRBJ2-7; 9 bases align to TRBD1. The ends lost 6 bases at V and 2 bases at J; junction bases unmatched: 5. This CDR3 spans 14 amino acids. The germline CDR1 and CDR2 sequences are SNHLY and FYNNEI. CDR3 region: CASRAQGAAYEQYF. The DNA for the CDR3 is TGTGCCAGCAGGGCACAGGGGGCCGCCTACGAGCAGTACTTC.

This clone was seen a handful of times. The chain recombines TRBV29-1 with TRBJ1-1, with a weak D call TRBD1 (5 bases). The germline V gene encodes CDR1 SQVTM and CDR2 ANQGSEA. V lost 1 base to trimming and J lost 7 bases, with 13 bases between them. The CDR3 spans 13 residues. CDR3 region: CSVEGTAGGEAFF. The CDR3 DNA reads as TGCAGCGTTGAAGGAACAGCCGGGGGTGAAGCTTTCTTT.

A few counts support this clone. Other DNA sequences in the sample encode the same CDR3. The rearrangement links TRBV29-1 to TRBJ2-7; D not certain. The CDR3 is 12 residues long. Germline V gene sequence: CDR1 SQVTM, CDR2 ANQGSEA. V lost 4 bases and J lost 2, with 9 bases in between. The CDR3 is CSVGHGTYEQYF. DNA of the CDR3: TGCAGCGTTGGTCATGGCACCTACGAGCAGTACTTC.

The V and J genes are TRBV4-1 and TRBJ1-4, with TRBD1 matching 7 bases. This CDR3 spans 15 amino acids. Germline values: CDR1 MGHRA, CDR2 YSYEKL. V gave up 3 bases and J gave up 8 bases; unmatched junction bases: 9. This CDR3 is CASSQNDREGEKLFF. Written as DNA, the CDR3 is TGCGCCAGCAGCCAGAATGACAGGGAGGGCGAAAAACTGTTTTTT.

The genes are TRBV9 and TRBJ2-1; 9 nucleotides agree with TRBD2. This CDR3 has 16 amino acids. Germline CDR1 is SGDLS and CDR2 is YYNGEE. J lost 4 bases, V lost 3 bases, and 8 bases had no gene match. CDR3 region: CASSARLADPYNEQFF. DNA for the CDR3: TGTGCCAGCAGCGCGCGACTAGCGGACCCTTACAATGAGCAGTTCTTC.

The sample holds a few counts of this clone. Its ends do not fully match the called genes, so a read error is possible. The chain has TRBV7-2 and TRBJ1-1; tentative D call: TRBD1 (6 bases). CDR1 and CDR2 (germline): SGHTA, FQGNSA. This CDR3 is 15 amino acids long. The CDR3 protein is CASSVAGGGDTEAFF. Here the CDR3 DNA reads TGTGCCAGCAGCGTAGCGGGAGGGGGGGACACTGAAGCTTTCTTT. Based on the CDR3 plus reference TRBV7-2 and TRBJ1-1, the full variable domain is GAGVSQSPSNKVTEKGKDVELRCDPISGHTALYWYRQSLGQGLEFLIYFQGNSAPDKSGLPSDRFSAERTGGSVSTLTIQRTQQEDSAVYLCASSVAGGGDTEAFFGQGTRLTVV.

For the CDR3, the DNA is TGTGCCTGGAGTCGAGTCCTGGGTGCGAGAGGATACAATGAGCAGTTCTTC. Translating gives CAWSRVLGARGYNEQFF. V gene TRBV30 combines with J gene TRBJ2-1; no definite D call. The CDR3 runs 17 residues. CDR1 GTSNPN and CDR2 SVGIG come from the germline V gene (reference sequence). The V and J ends lost 2 bases and 4 bases respectively, with 21 bases between them.

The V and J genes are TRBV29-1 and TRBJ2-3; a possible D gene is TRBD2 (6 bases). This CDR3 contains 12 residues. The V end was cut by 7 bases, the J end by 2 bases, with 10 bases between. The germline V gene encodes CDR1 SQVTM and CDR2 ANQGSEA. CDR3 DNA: TGCAGCGGGGGACTTTCCACAGATACGCAGTATTTT. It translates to CSGGLSTDTQYF.

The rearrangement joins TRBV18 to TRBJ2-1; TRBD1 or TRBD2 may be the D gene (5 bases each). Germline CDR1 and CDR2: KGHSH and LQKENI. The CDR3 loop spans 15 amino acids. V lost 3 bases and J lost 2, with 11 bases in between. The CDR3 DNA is TGTGCCAGCTCACCGGGACGGAGTACCTACAATGAGCAGTTCTTC. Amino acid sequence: CASSPGRSTYNEQFF. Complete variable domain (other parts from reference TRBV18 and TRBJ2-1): NAGVMQNPRHLVRRRGQEARLRCSPMKGHSHVYWYRQLPEEGLKFMVYLQKENIIDESGMPKERFSAEFPKEGPSILRIQQVVRGDSAAYFCASSPGRSTYNEQFFGPGTRLTVL.

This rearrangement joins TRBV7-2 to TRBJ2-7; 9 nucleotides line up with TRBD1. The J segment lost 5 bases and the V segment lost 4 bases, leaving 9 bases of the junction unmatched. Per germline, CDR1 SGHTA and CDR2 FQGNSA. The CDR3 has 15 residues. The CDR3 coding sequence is TGTGCCAGCAGCTACCCGGGACAGGGATTGAACGAGCAGTACTTC. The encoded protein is CASSYPGQGLNEQYF.

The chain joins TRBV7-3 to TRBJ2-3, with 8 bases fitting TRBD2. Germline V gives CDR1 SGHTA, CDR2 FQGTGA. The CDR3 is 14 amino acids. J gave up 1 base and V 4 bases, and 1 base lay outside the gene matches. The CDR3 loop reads CASSSAGGTDTQYF. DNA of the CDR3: TGTGCCAGCAGCTCAGCGGGAGGCACAGATACGCAGTATTTT.

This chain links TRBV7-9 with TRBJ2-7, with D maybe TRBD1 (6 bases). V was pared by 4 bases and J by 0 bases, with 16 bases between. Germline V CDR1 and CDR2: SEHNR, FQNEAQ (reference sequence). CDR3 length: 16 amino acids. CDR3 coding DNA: TGTGCCAGCAGCTCTTTCGACAGGACGAGCTCCTACGAGCAGTACTTC. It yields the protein CASSSFDRTSSYEQYF. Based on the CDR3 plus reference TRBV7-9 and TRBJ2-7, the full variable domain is DTGVSQNPRHKITKRGQNVTFRCDPISEHNRLYWYRQTLGQGPEFLTYFQNEAQLEKSRLLSDRFSAERPKGSFSTLEIQRTEQGDSAMYLCASSSFDRTSSYEQYFGPGTRLTVT.

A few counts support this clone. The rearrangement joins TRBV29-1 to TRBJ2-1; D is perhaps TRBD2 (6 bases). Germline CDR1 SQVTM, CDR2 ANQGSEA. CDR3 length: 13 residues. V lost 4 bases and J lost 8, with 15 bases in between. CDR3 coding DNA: TGCAGCGTTGGCGGGACGGTGCGGGATGAGCAGTTCTTC. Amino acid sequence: CSVGGTVRDEQFF.

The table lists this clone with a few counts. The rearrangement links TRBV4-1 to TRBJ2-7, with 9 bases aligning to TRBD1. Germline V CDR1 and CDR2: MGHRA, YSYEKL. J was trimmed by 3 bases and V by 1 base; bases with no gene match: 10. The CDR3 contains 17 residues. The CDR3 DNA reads TGCGCCAGCAGCCAAGGGAAGGACAGGGGAAGTCTCTACGAGCAGTACTTC. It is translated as CASSQGKDRGSLYEQYF.

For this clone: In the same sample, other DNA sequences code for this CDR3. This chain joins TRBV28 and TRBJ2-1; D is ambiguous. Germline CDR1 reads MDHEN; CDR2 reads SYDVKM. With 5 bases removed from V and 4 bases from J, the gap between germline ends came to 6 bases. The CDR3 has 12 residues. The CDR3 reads CASSLTYNEQFF. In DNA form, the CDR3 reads TGTGCCAGCAGTCTTACTTACAATGAGCAGTTCTTC.

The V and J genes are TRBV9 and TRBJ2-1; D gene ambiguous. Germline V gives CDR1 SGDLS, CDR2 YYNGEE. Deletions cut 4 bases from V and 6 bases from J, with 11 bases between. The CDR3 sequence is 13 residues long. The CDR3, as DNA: TGTGCCAGCAGCCCAGTAGGCTCCAATGAGCAGTTCTTC. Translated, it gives CASSPVGSNEQFF. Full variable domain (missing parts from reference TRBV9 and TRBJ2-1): DSGVTQTPKHLITATGQRVTLRCSPRSGDLSVYWYQQSLDQGLQFLIQYYNGEERAKGNILERFSAQQFPDLHSELNLSSLELGDSALYFCASSPVGSNEQFFGPGTRLTVL.

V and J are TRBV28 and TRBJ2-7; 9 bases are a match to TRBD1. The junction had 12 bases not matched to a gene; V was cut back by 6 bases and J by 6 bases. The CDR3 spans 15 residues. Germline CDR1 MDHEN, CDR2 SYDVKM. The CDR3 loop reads CASSLTGTGPVEQYF. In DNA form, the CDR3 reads TGTGCCAGCAGCCTCACCGGGACAGGGCCTGTCGAGCAGTACTTC.

CDR3 sequence reads: CASSVRQGYSNQPQHF. CDR3 DNA sequence: TGTGCCAGCAGCGTCAGACAGGGGTATAGCAATCAGCCCCAGCATTTT. The rearrangement joins TRBV9 to TRBJ1-5; 8 nucleotides agree with TRBD1. Germline CDR1 SGDLS, CDR2 YYNGEE. V lost 2 bases and J lost 0; bases outside the gene matches: 4. The CDR3 loop spans 16 amino acids.

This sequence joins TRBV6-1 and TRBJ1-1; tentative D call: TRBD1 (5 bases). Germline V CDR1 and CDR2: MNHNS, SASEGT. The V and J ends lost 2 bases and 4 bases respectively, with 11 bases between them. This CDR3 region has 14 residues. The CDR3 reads CASSELGGFTEAFF. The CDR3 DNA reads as TGTGCCAGCAGTGAACTGGGGGGGTTCACTGAAGCTTTCTTT.

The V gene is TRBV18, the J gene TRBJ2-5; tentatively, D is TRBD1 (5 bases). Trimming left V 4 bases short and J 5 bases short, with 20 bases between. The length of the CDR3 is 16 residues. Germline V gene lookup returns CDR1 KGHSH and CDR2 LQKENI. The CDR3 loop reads CASSRDPGIPVETQYF. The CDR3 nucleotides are TGTGCCAGCTCACGAGACCCAGGGATCCCTGTTGAGACCCAGTACTTC.

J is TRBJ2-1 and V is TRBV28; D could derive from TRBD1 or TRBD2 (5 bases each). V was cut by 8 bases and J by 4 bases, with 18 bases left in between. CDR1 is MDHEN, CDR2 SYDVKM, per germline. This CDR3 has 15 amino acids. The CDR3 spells CASSSPGRAYNEQFF. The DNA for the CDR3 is TGTGCCAGCTCCTCCCCGGGACGGGCGTACAATGAGCAGTTCTTC.

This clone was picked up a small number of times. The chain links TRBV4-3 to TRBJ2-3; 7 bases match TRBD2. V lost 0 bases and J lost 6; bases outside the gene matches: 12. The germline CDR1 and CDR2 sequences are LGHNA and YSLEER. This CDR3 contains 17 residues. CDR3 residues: CASSQDPYYTSEDTQYF. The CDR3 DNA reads TGCGCCAGCAGCCAAGATCCGTACTACACTAGCGAGGATACGCAGTATTTT.

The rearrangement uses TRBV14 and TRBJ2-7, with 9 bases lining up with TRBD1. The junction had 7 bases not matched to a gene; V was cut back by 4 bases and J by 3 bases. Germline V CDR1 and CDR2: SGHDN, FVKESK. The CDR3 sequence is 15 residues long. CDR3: CASSLRPGQGYEQYF. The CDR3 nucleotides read TGTGCCAGCAGCCTACGTCCGGGACAGGGCTACGAGCAGTACTTC.

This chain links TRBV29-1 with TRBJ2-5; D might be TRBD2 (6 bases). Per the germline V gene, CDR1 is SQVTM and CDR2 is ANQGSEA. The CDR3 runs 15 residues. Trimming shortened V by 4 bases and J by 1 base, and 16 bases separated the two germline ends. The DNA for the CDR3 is TGCAGCGTTGCAATCTATGGGGACTCCCAAGAGACCCAGTACTTC. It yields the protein CSVAIYGDSQETQYF. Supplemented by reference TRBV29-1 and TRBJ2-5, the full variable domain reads SAVISQKPSRDICQRGTSLTIQCQVDSQVTMMFWYRQQPGQSLTLIATANQGSEATYESGFVIDKFPISRPNLTFSTLTVSNMSPEDSSIYLCSVAIYGDSQETQYFGPGTRLLVL.